This T cell receptor (beta chain) was captured in a study of read filtering for tumor transcriptome and immune sequencing. The library was built from roughly 400 ng RNA with molecular barcoded adaptors for alpha/delta and beta/gamma chains. Using its own MiXCR run on the reads, TCRdb lists one record per CDR3 protein. The repertoire holds 130,000 or so distinct CDR3 sequences, with roughly 13% as singletons. Many counts were recorded for this clonotype. With V trimmed by 3 bases and J by 3 bases, 1 base remained unmatched. CDR3 length: 13 amino acids. Germline V gene data show CDR1 as SQVTM and CDR2 as ANQGSEA.

The sample comprised a population of CD138-negative cells sorted from bone marrow. The clonotype comes from a donor at least 40 years old with multiple myeloma. J is TRBJ2-7 and V is TRBV29-1; 11 bases map to TRBD1. This CDR3 is CSVEGQGVYEQYF. The CDR3 DNA follows: TGCAGCGTTGAGGGACAGGGGGTCTACGAGCAGTACTTC.